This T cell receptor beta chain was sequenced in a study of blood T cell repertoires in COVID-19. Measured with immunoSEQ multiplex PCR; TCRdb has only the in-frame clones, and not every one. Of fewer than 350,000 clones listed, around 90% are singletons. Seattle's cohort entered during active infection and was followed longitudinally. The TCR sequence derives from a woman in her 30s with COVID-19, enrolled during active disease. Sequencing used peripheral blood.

The CDR3 here is CASSARGLRDEKLFF. In DNA, the CDR3 is TGTGCCAGCAGCGCGCGGGGACTAAGGGACGAAAAACTGTTTTTT. This rearrangement joins TRBV3-1 (or the pseudogene TRBV3-2) to TRBJ1-4; D perhaps matches TRBD1 (5 bases). Germline assignment: CDR1 LGHDT and CDR2 YNNKEL (reference sequence). Between the trimmed V and J ends, which lost 5 bases and 8 bases, there was a span of 18 bases. The CDR3 covers 15 residues.